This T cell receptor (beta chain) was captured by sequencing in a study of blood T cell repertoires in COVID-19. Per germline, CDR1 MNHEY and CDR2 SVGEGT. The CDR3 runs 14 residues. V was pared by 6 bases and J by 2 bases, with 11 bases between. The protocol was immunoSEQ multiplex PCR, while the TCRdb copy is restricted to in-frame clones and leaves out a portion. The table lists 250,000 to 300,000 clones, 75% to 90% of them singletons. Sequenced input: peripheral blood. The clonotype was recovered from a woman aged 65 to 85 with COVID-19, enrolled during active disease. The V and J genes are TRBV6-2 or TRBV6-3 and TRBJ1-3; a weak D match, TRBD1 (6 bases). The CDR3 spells CASSSTGTGNTIYF. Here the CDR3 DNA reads TGTGCCAGCAGCTCGACAGGAACTGGAAACACCATATATTTT.